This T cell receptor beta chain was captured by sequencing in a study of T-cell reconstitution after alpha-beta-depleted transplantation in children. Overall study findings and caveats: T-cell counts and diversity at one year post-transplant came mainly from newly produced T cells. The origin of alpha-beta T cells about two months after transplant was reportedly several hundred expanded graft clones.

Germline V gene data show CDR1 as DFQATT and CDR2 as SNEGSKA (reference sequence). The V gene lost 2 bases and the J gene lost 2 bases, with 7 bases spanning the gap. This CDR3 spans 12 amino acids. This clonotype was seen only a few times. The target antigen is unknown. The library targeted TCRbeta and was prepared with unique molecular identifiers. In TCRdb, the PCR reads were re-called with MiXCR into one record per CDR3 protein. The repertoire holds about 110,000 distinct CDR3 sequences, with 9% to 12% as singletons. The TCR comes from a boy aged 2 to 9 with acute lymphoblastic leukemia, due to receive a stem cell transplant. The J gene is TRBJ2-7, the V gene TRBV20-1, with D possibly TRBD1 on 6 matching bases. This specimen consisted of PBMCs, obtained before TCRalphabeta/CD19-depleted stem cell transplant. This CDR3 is CSARQGPYEQYF. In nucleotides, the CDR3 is TGCAGTGCTAGACAGGGGCCCTACGAGCAGTACTTC.